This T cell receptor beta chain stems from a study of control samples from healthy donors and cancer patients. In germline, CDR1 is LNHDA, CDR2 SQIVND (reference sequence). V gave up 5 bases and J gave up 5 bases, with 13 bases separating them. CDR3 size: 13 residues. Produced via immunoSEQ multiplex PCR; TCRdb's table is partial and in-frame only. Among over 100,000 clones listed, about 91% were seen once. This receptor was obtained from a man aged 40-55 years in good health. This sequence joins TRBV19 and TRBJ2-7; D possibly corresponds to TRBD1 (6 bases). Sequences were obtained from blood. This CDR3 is CASSPQGFDEQYF. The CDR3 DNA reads TGTGCCAGTAGTCCCCAGGGGTTCGACGAGCAGTACTTC.